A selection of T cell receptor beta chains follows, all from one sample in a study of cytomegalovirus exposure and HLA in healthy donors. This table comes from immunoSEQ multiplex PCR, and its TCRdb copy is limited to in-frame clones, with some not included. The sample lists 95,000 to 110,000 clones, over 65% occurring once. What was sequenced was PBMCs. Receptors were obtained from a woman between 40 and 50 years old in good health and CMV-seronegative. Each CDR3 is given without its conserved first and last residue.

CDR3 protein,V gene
ASSLYSGSGTGELF,TRBV7-2
ASSLIAGGAYNEQF,TRBV5-1
ASSQESRGNHEQY,TRBV4-2
ASSVRTERTEAF,TRBV9
ASSPATGGKTEAF,TRBV7-9
ASSLDYQGALTEAF,TRBV5-5
ASSGEGLGTEAF,TRBV2
ASSQELGALSNYEQY,TRBV4-2
ASTDREGTDTQY,TRBV28
ASRTTGELF,TRBV2
ASLPGGRDYNYGYT,TRBV25-1
ASTRGSATNEKLF,TRBV5-1
ASSPSAIEAF,TRBV11-2
ASKRSGGYSNQPQH,TRBV2
ASSLDSYRGSSSTDTQY,TRBV11-2
ASSIWPGGQPQH,TRBV19
ASSLATGDGYT,TRBV7-9
VSSKQGTQY,TRBV19
ASSYVPPSQVALH,TRBV6-6
ASSPTGHGKRAPQH,TRBV27
ASSQDPIADGYEQY,TRBV4-1
ASSVGATPQETQY,TRBV9
ASSGSGTSGTDEQF,TRBV5-1
ASGDRGTF,TRBV28
ASRPGAGRRYNEQF,TRBV7-2
ASRDRGLSNEKLF,TRBV2
ASSQTVAANEKLF,TRBV4-3
ASSPQGANTDTQY,TRBV18
ASAQGEGPQY,TRBV5-4